The next 15 T cell receptor beta chains were all read from a single sample in a study of spatial heterogeneity in lung cancer. Study-wide results and limits: Counts of expanded alpha and beta TCRs within tumors tracked the tumor nonsynonymous mutation count.

The time point is: sample taken at primary tumor resection. Antigen specificity for these receptors is unknown. MiXCR, run by TCRdb on the 5' RACE reads, gives a single entry per CDR3 protein. The data show around 1,200 distinct CDR3 sequences, around 29% seen once. Sequenced material: lung tumor tissue, taken at surgery. All receptors come from a male donor with early-stage non-small cell lung cancer.

This clonotype was counted between two and nine times. In a library made to pick up alpha chains, this beta chain is a stray read with a size that means little. The V call is TRBV12-3 or TRBV12-4, the J call TRBJ2-2; a possible D gene is TRBD1 (6 bases). The CDR3 length is 13 residues. V was clipped by 6 bases and J by 6 bases, with 11 bases between them. CDR3 sequence reads: CASSLGQPGELFF. The CDR3 region has the DNA TGTGCCAGCAGCCTAGGACAGCCCGGGGAGCTGTTTTTT.

Of note for this clonotype: The library was built for alpha chains, so this beta chain is an off-target read and its size means little. The chain joins TRBV7-9 to TRBJ1-1; 8 positions match TRBD1. Looked up from germline, CDR1 is SEHNR and CDR2 is FQNEAQ (reference sequence). The CDR3 spans 14 residues. V lost 8 bases and J lost 4; bases outside the gene matches: 9. The CDR3 region is CASAAQGASTEAFF. The DNA for the CDR3 is TGTGCCAGCGCAGCCCAGGGGGCCAGCACTGAAGCTTTCTTT.

This clonotype has just a few counts. The size of this beta chain means little, since it is a stray read in a library made for alpha chains. The chain has TRBV4-1 and TRBJ2-1; 7 bases align to TRBD2. The CDR3 sequence is 14 residues long. The germline CDR1 and CDR2 sequences are MGHRA and YSYEKL. V shed 4 bases and J 9 bases; nucleotides not matched to a gene: 9. CDR3 sequence reads: CASSLWTSGSEQFF. CDR3 bases: TGCGCCAGCAGCCTCTGGACTAGTGGTAGTGAGCAGTTCTTC.

The sample holds a few counts of this clonotype. The library was built for alpha chains, so this beta chain is an off-target read and its size means little. The genes are TRBV28 and TRBJ2-1; tentative D call: TRBD2 (5 bases). The CDR3 runs to 13 residues. Germline V gives CDR1 MDHEN, CDR2 SYDVKM. V gave up 5 bases and J gave up 13 bases, with 18 bases separating them. The CDR3 DNA is TGTGCCAGCAGTACTCCTAATCTGGGAGAACAGTTCTTC. This gives the protein CASSTPNLGEQFF.

This clonotype was recorded a few times. Found in a library prepared for alpha chains, this beta chain is an off-target read, and its abundance has little meaning. V and J are TRBV10-1 and TRBJ2-1; either TRBD1 or TRBD2 may supply D (5 bases each). Germline V gene sequence: CDR1 WNHNN, CDR2 SYGVQD (reference sequence). Trimming removed 6 bases from V and 10 bases from J, with 19 bases in between. CDR3 size: 14 residues. CDR3 in amino acids: CASSSRWGPQEQFF. CDR3 in DNA: TGCGCCAGCAGCTCGCGGTGGGGACCACAGGAGCAGTTCTTC.

This clonotype is deemed large. Because this beta chain is a stray read in a library intended to capture alpha chains, its abundance should not be given much weight. The chain employs TRBV4-1 and TRBJ2-7; 8 bases agree with TRBD1. V shed 4 bases, J shed 2 bases, and the junction held 4 bases outside the gene matches. This CDR3 has 14 amino acids. Germline CDR1 and CDR2: MGHRA and YSYEKL. The CDR3 sequence: CASSRTGRPYEQYF. The CDR3 bases are TGCGCCAGCAGCCGGACAGGGCGCCCCTACGAGCAGTACTTC.

As for this clonotype: The library was designed around alpha chains, so this beta chain is a stray read whose abundance carries little weight. The chain couples TRBV6-2 or TRBV6-3 to TRBJ2-4; D might be TRBD1 or TRBD2, each matching 5 bases. V dropped 8 bases and J dropped 1 base, with 18 bases sitting between them. Per germline, CDR1 MNHEY and CDR2 SVGEGT. CDR3 length: 16 amino acids. CDR3 bases: TGTGCCAGCCACGGGATTAGGGGATCGGCCAAAAACATTCAGTACTTC. Protein sequence: CASHGIRGSAKNIQYF.

This clonotype is deemed large (0.1 to 1%). Because this beta chain is a stray read in a library intended to capture alpha chains, its abundance should not be given much weight. The V gene is TRBV6-5, the J gene TRBJ2-1; tentatively, D is TRBD1 (6 bases). Germline CDR1 MNHEY, CDR2 SVGAGI. With 0 bases removed from V and 6 bases from J, the gap between germline ends came to 15 bases. This CDR3 has 16 residues. The CDR3 region has the DNA TGTGCCAGCAGTTACTCGACAGGTGCGGCCTTCAATGAGCAGTTCTTC. This encodes CASSYSTGAAFNEQFF.

The sample holds a few counts of this clonotype. Because this beta chain is a stray read in a library intended to capture alpha chains, its abundance should not be given much weight. This chain joins TRBV2 and TRBJ2-7; 7 bases map to TRBD2. Germline CDR1 reads SNHLY; CDR2 reads FYNNEI. There are 14 residues in the CDR3. V trimming: 4 bases; J trimming: 2 bases; junction bases outside the gene matches: 5. CDR3 amino acids: CASSGGGAAYEQYF. The CDR3 DNA follows: TGTGCCAGCAGTGGGGGGGGTGCCGCCTACGAGCAGTACTTC.

Details on this clonotype: This beta chain was picked up by a library intended for alpha chains and is off target, so its count carries little meaning. V and J are TRBV6-2 or TRBV6-3 and TRBJ2-7, with D possibly matching TRBD1 (5 bases). V shed 0 bases and J shed 5 bases, with 8 bases lying between them. This CDR3 has 13 amino acids. CDR1 MNHEY and CDR2 SVGEGT come from the germline V gene. CDR3 bases: TGTGCCAGCAGTTACTCGCCAGGGAACGAGCAGTACTTC. Translation: CASSYSPGNEQYF.

On this clonotype: With the library built for alpha chains, this beta chain is off target and its frequency is not meaningful. The chain combines TRBV29-1 with TRBJ2-7, with D unresolved. CDR1 and CDR2 from the germline V gene are SQVTM and ANQGSEA. The ends were cut back, 5 bases at V and 0 bases at J, with 5 bases in the middle. The CDR3 is 11 amino acids. This chain's CDR3 is CSVPGSYEQYF. The CDR3 DNA reads TGCAGCGTTCCCGGCTCCTACGAGCAGTACTTC.

Of note for this clonotype: This beta chain represents an off-target read in a library built for alpha chains; its size is of limited meaning. This chain connects TRBV6-1 to TRBJ1-2; unclear D gene. The CDR3 consists of 14 residues. Germline CDR1 and CDR2: MNHNS and SASEGT. V gave up 8 bases and J gave up 4 bases, with 17 bases separating them. CDR3 amino acids: CASSREYSGYGYTF. The CDR3 DNA reads TGTGCCAGCTCCCGGGAGTATTCGGGCTATGGCTACACCTTC.

As to this clonotype: This beta chain is a stray read from a library made for alpha chains; its abundance is not meaningful. This CDR3 is CSAWTSGHGNIQYF. The CDR3 nucleotides read TGCAGTGCTTGGACTAGCGGGCATGGAAACATTCAGTACTTC. The chain has TRBV20-1 and TRBJ2-4, with 11 bases lining up with TRBD2. After removal of 5 bases from V and 6 bases from J, the junction contained 6 bases not matched to a gene. Germline V gives CDR1 DFQATT, CDR2 SNEGSKA (reference sequence). The CDR3 is made up of 14 amino acids.

This clonotype was seen only a few times. Lacking the conserved final phenylalanine or tryptophan, this CDR3 likely reflects a read error. Being off target in a library aimed at alpha chains, this beta chain has a size of little meaning. The chain uses TRBV28 and TRBJ2-7, with TRBD2 identical over 9 bases. CDR3 length equals 14 residues. V gave up 2 bases and J gave up 5 bases; unmatched junction bases: 4. Germline V CDR1 and CDR2: MDHEN, SYDVKM. CDR3 sequence (DNA): TGTGCCAGCAGTTTAATAGCGGGAGTACACGAGCAGTACTTG. Translated, it gives CASSLIAGVHEQYL.

Worth noting for this clonotype: This beta chain is a stray sequence in a library constructed for alpha chains; its clone size is not meaningful. V gene TRBV7-2 combines with J gene TRBJ2-3; 13 positions agree with TRBD2. CDR1 SGHTA and CDR2 FQGNSA come from the germline V gene. The V gene end was trimmed by 4 bases and the J gene end by 6 bases; junction bases not matched to a gene: 4. The CDR3 has 15 amino acids. In DNA form, the CDR3 reads TGTGCCAGCAGCTCGAGGACTAGCGGGAGCGATACGCAGTATTTT. Protein: CASSSRTSGSDTQYF. The whole variable domain, filled in from reference TRBV7-2 and TRBJ2-3, reads GAGVSQSPSNKVTEKGKDVELRCDPISGHTALYWYRQSLGQGLEFLIYFQGNSAPDKSGLPSDRFSAERTGGSVSTLTIQRTQQEDSAVYLCASSSRTSGSDTQYFGPGTRLTVL.